This TCR beta chain is drawn from a study of blood T cell repertoires in COVID-19. Study details: Acute and convalescent COVID-19 specimens originated in the United States, Italy and Spain. The analysed material was cDNA or gDNA that came from T cells, B-cell-depleted T cells, or PBMCs.

A single count supports this clone. Per the original data handling: Amplification from reference gene primers served as the basis for estimated nucleated cell counts. Clones were sequenced by immunoSEQ multiplex PCR, and TCRdb holds only the in-frame ones, with some missing. The DNA was the basis for D and trimming; V, J and clone size are from that table. Of some 100,000 clones listed, around 83% are singletons. CDR1 and CDR2 (germline): SGHTA, FQGNSA. CDR3 length: 12 amino acids. The V and J ends lost 1 base and 7 bases respectively, with 6 bases between them. The sequenced sample consisted of peripheral blood. This chain joins TRBV7-2 and TRBJ2-3; the D is unclear. This TCR was recovered from a woman of 80 years or more with active or convalescent COVID-19. CDR3 loop: CASSLGGNTQYF. CDR3 in DNA: TGTGCCAGCAGCTTAGGAGGAAATACGCAGTATTTT.